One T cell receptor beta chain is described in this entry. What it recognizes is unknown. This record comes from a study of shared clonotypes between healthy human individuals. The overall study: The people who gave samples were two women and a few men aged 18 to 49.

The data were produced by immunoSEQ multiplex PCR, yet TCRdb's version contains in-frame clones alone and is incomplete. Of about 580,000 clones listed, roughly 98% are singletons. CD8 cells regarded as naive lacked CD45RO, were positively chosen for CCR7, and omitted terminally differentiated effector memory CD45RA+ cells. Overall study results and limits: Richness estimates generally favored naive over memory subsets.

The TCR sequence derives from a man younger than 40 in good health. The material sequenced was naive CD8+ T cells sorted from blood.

The CDR3 spells CASSDDRSTNEQFF. The CDR3 bases are TGCGCCAGCAGTGATGACCGTAGCACCAATGAGCAGTTCTTC. The chain uses TRBV10-2 and TRBJ2-1; D not resolved. This CDR3 comprises 14 residues. The germline gives CDR1 WSHSY, CDR2 SAAADI. Trimming shortened V by 3 bases and J by 6 bases, and 12 bases separated the two germline ends.